This T cell receptor (beta chain) appears in the sequencing data of a study of cytomegalovirus exposure and HLA in healthy donors. Study observations and caveats: Reportedly, fewer N-insertions than the roughly 600-donor mean appeared in an Asian-associated ancestry cluster in a later analysis. Some TCR beta chains (around 180 of them) were listed as cytomegalovirus-associated.

Amplification used 60 Vbeta primers and 13 Jbeta primers. Using immunoSEQ multiplex PCR, the repertoire was profiled, and TCRdb retains in-frame clones only, with some absent. Of a few hundred thousand clones listed, around 85% were seen once; the top ten hold 0.2% to 0.25%. Trimming removed 2 bases at V and 3 bases at J, with 7 bases between. The germline V gene has CDR1 SGHAT and CDR2 FQNNGV. There are 13 residues in the CDR3. In regard to this clone: Its antigen is not identified.

The sequence was collected from a girl aged 2-10 years in good health and CMV-seronegative. This sequence joins TRBV11-2 and TRBJ1-1, with a tentative D call TRBD1 (5 bases). Sequencing was performed on PBMCs. CDR3 in amino acids: CASSLQGYTEAFF. The CDR3 region has the DNA TGTGCCAGCAGCTTACAGGGTTACACTGAAGCTTTCTTT.